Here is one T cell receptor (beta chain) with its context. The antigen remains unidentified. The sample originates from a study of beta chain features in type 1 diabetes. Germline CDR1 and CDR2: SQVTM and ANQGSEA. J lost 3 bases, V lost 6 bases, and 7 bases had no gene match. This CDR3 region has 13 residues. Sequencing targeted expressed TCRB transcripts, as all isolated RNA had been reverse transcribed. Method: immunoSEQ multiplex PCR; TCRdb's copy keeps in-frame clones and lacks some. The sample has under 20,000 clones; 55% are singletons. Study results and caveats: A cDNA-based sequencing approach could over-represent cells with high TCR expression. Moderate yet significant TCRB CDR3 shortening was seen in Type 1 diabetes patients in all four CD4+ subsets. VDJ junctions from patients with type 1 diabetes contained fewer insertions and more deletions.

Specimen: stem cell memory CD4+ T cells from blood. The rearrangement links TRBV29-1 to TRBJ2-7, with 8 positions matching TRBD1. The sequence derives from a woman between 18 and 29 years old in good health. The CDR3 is CSVNRQGFYEQYF. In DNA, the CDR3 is TGCAGCGTAAACCGACAGGGGTTCTACGAGCAGTACTTC.